This T cell receptor (beta chain) was recorded in a study of graft-versus-host responses after intestinal transplantation. Study-wide background: Recipients underwent multivisceral, liver-intestinal, or isolated intestinal transplants.

Here immunoSEQ multiplex PCR was the method, and the copy in TCRdb shows in-frame clones only, minus some. Of 90,000 to 100,000 clones listed, about 91% are singletons. Comment on this clone: Its antigen is still unknown.

V lost 3 bases to trimming and J lost 0 bases, with 12 bases between them. The CDR3 is 15 amino acids. Germline loops: CDR1 MDHEN, CDR2 SYDVKM. The rearrangement links TRBV28 to TRBJ2-7; D remains unclear. The source of this sequence is a human donor who received an intestinal transplant. Sequenced material: unstimulated CD8+ T cells sorted from spleen or lymph node cells, taken before intestinal transplant. The CDR3 sequence: CASSFPSPSSYEQYF. The CDR3 coding sequence is TGTGCCAGCAGTTTTCCCTCCCCGAGCTCCTACGAGCAGTACTTC.